Listed below are T cell receptor beta chains from one sample, sequenced in a study of cytomegalovirus exposure and HLA in healthy donors. TCRdb's table, derived via immunoSEQ multiplex PCR, lists solely in-frame clones and lacks some. The profile covers about 280,000 clones, with roughly 90% appearing a single time and approximately 0.88% taken by the ten largest. The material sequenced was PBMCs. All receptors derive from a woman younger than 35 in good health and CMV-seronegative. Each CDR3 is given with its conserved first and last residue. Each record gives: D gene, clone size, CDR3 length, V gene, J gene, CDR3 protein, CDR3 DNA. The D gene is left open where the match is weak. Rows give clone size only sometimes, using once, few, many, or a class for an expanded clone.

.	.	14	TRBV6-5	TRBJ1-2	CASRYDISGYGYTF	TGTGCCAGCAGATATGACATATCCGGCTATGGCTACACCTTC
.	.	17	TRBV21-1	TRBJ2-3	CASSKDESGVSKDTQYF	TGTGCCAGCAGCAAAGACGAATCGGGAGTCTCCAAAGATACGCAGTATTTT
.	.	14	TRBV19	TRBJ1-1	CASSRAAQVTEAFF	TGTGCCAGTAGTCGCGCAGCCCAGGTAACTGAAGCTTTCTTT
.	few	13	TRBV6-6	TRBJ2-3	CASSTQGADTQYF	TGTGCCAGCAGTACGCAGGGTGCAGATACGCAGTATTTT
.	.	13	TRBV6-1	TRBJ2-7	CASRVDSTYEQYF	TGTGCCAGCAGGGTGGACAGTACCTACGAGCAGTACTTC
TRBD1	.	15	TRBV19	TRBJ1-6	CASSRWTGTNSPLHF	TGTGCCAGTAGTCGTTGGACAGGGACTAATTCACCCCTCCACTTT
.	.	12	TRBV11-2	TRBJ2-3	CASQRHTDTQYF	TGTGCCAGTCAGCGGCACACAGATACGCAGTATTTT
TRBD2	.	15	TRBV18	TRBJ2-5	CASSPLAGGQETQYF	TGTGCCAGCTCACCTCTAGCGGGAGGCCAAGAGACCCAGTACTTC
TRBD1	.	15	TRBV6-1	TRBJ2-7	CASSARDRGSLEQYF	TGTGCCAGCTCCGCCCGGGACAGGGGCTCGTTGGAGCAGTACTTC
.	.	14	TRBV19	TRBJ1-5	CASSPQDSRGAQHF	TGTGCCAGTAGTCCTCAGGACTCTCGGGGGGCCCAGCATTTT